This T cell receptor beta chain was identified in a study of CD8+ T cells in alopecia areata. The overall study: At a dose of 5 to 10 mg twice daily, oral tofacitinib was given to treated patients. A 6-month period off drug followed tofacitinib, which lasted 6 to 18 months. Study findings and constraints: Alopecia totalis/universalis scalp especially showed more expanded CD8+ clones than normal scalp. In scalp and blood during tofacitinib, many expanded lesional clones persisted.

Worth noting for this clone: Its antigen is not known.

TCR sequencing used cDNA made by reverse transcription of extracted RNA. Libraries were prepared by immunoSEQ multiplex PCR; TCRdb keeps only in-frame clonotypes and omits some of them. The sample includes around 290,000 clones, over 45% seen only once; the top ten take approximately 2%. V dropped 4 bases and J dropped 5 bases, with 11 bases sitting between them. Germline V lookup: CDR1 SGHTA, CDR2 FQGNSA. CDR3 length equals 13 residues. Regarding treatment: oral pan-JAK inhibitor, 5-10 mg twice daily. The sample in question was CD4+ T cells sorted from blood, obtained at week 24, from a patient treated with tofacitinib. The chain carries TRBV7-2 and TRBJ2-5; tentative D call: TRBD2 (5 bases). The clonotype was recovered from a human donor with alopecia areata. CDR3 protein: CASSSDPGETQYF. The CDR3 DNA follows: TGTGCCAGCAGCTCAGACCCGGGGGAGACCCAGTACTTC. Filled out from reference TRBV7-2 and TRBJ2-5, the complete variable domain reads GAGVSQSPSNKVTEKGKDVELRCDPISGHTALYWYRQSLGQGLEFLIYFQGNSAPDKSGLPSDRFSAERTGGSVSTLTIQRTQQEDSAVYLCASSSDPGETQYFGPGTRLLVL.